This TCR beta chain was sequenced during a study of beta chain features in type 1 diabetes. Reverse transcription of all isolated RNA meant that expressed TCRB transcripts were sequenced. Average reads for naive, central memory and regulatory T cell samples were 3.5 million to 4.5 million. Assay used: immunoSEQ multiplex PCR; TCRdb lists only in-frame clones, some missing. The sample includes 150,000 to 200,000 clones, roughly 9% of them seen just once. A word on this clone: Its antigen is not identified.

Study observations and caveats: All four CD4+ subsets from Type 1 diabetes patients carried moderately but significantly shorter TCRB CDR3s.

Germline CDR1 and CDR2: SGHVS and FQNEAQ. V was pared by 1 base and J by 1 base, with 7 bases between. This CDR3 is 14 amino acids long. The sequence came from a woman aged 25 to 39 with type 1 diabetes. The sequencing input was central memory CD4+ T cells from blood. The chain joins TRBV7-8 to TRBJ1-1; D may be TRBD1 (5 bases). CDR3 sequence: CASSLGQPNTEAFF. CDR3 DNA sequence: TGTGCCAGCAGCTTAGGACAGCCGAACACTGAAGCTTTCTTT.